These T cell receptor beta chains were read from a single sample in a study of OX40 agonist ivuxolimab in advanced cancers. Measured with immunoSEQ multiplex PCR; TCRdb has only the in-frame clones, and not every one. The table has tens of thousands of clones, 87% seen once. The specimen was CD4+ or CD8+ T cells sorted from blood, collected in a trial of the OX40 agonist ivuxolimab. These receptors came from an adult with an advanced solid tumor such as melanoma, head and neck, liver or kidney cancer. The CDR3 runs from the conserved cysteine through the conserved F or W. Fields, in order: clone size, J gene, V gene, D gene, CDR3 DNA, CDR3 protein. D genes are given only for firm matches. Rows may omit the clone size; those that give it use once, few, many or a size class.

size: NA
J: TRBJ2-3
V: TRBV5-5
D: TRBD2
DNA: TGTGCCAGCACCCTTGGACTAGCGGTTCCCACAGATACGCAGTATTTT
CDR3: CASTLGLAVPTDTQYF

size: NA
J: TRBJ2-3
V: TRBV27
D: NA
DNA: TGTGCCAGCAGTTTTAGGACACAAGATACGCAGTATTTT
CDR3: CASSFRTQDTQYF

size: few
J: TRBJ1-2
V: TRBV19
D: TRBD1
DNA: TGTGCCAGTAGCCGGACAGGGGACTATGGCTACACCTTC
CDR3: CASSRTGDYGYTF

size: few
J: TRBJ1-1
V: TRBV19
D: TRBD1
DNA: TGTGCCAGTAGTATCCAGGGGGTGAACACTGAAGCTTTCTTT
CDR3: CASSIQGVNTEAFF

size: NA
J: TRBJ2-2
V: TRBV30
D: NA
DNA: TGTGCCTGGAGTCGGCGCGGGGAGCTGTTTTTT
CDR3: CAWSRRGELFF

size: NA
J: TRBJ1-1
V: TRBV18
D: NA
DNA: TGTGCCACCTCATCCGGGGGGCAAACGAACACTGAAGCTTTCTTT
CDR3: CATSSGGQTNTEAFF

size: once
J: TRBJ2-7
V: TRBV4-1
D: TRBD1
DNA: TGCGCCAGCAGCCCTCAAGGGACAGGGGGCAACTACGAGCAGTACTTC
CDR3: CASSPQGTGGNYEQYF

size: once
J: TRBJ2-7
V: TRBV9
D: TRBD2
DNA: TGTGCCAGCAGCTCCTCCGGGGGGAACGAGCAGTACTTC
CDR3: CASSSSGGNEQYF

size: NA
J: TRBJ1-2
V: TRBV11-2
D: NA
DNA: TGTGCCAGCAGCCCCGGGAGGGAGGGCTATGGCTACACCTTC
CDR3: CASSPGREGYGYTF

size: NA
J: TRBJ2-1
V: TRBV28
D: NA
DNA: TGTGCCAGCACACCTCGTGGGGGCTCCTACAATGAGCAGTTCTTC
CDR3: CASTPRGGSYNEQFF

size: NA
J: TRBJ2-5
V: TRBV5-1
D: TRBD1
DNA: TGCGCCAGCAGCCTGGACAGGGCGACGGGGGAGACCCAGTACTTC
CDR3: CASSLDRATGETQYF

size: NA
J: TRBJ2-1
V: TRBV30
D: NA
DNA: TGTGCCTGGAGGAAGTCTCCCTACAATGAGCAGTTCTTC
CDR3: CAWRKSPYNEQFF

size: NA
J: TRBJ2-1
V: TRBV5-1
D: TRBD1
DNA: TGCGCCAGCAGCTCCGGACAGGGGGTAAACAATGAGCAGTTCTTC
CDR3: CASSSGQGVNNEQFF

size: NA
J: TRBJ2-1
V: TRBV7-2
D: NA
DNA: TGTGCCAGCAGCTCTACCGGGCGGAGCTCCTACAATGAGCAGTTCTTC
CDR3: CASSSTGRSSYNEQFF

size: once
J: TRBJ1-5
V: TRBV28
D: NA
DNA: TGTGCCAGCAGCCCTTCTCTCCGGCCCTCAGTAGGCAATCAGCCCCAGCATTTT
CDR3: CASSPSLRPSVGNQPQHF

size: NA
J: TRBJ1-5
V: TRBV7-2
D: TRBD1
DNA: TGTGCCAGCAGCTTAGGAGGGACAGGGAGCCAGCCCCAGCATTTT
CDR3: CASSLGGTGSQPQHF

size: NA
J: TRBJ2-3
V: TRBV6-5
D: NA
DNA: TGTGCCAGCAGTTACTCGCGGCAGACTAGCACAGATACGCAGTATTTT
CDR3: CASSYSRQTSTDTQYF

size: NA
J: TRBJ2-5
V: TRBV5-6
D: NA
DNA: TGTGCCAGCAGCTTTCTAGGGTTGGGGGAGACCCAGTACTTC
CDR3: CASSFLGLGETQYF

size: NA
J: TRBJ2-1
V: TRBV6-5
D: NA
DNA: TGTGCCAGCAGCCAACAAGGGACCTACAATGAGCAGTTCTTC
CDR3: CASSQQGTYNEQFF

size: NA
J: TRBJ1-2
V: TRBV2
D: TRBD1
DNA: TGTGCCAGCAGTGTTCAGGGGGGGGTTAACTATGGCTACACCTTC
CDR3: CASSVQGGVNYGYTF

size: NA
J: TRBJ2-7
V: TRBV2
D: NA
DNA: TGTGCCAGCAGAACAGGGTCCGAGGGGGAGCAGTACTTC
CDR3: CASRTGSEGEQYF

size: few
J: TRBJ1-1
V: TRBV7-3
D: NA
DNA: TGTGCCAGCAGCTTATTAGTGAACACTGAAGCTTTCTTT
CDR3: CASSLLVNTEAFF

size: NA
J: TRBJ2-7
V: TRBV10-3
D: TRBD1
DNA: TGTGCCATCAGGGGACAGGGCCAGGGGGTCGAGCAGTACTTC
CDR3: CAIRGQGQGVEQYF

size: NA
J: TRBJ2-1
V: TRBV28
D: TRBD2
DNA: TGTGCCAGCAGCCCCCGGGGGGCGGGAGGGGGCAATGAGCAGTTCTTC
CDR3: CASSPRGAGGGNEQFF

size: NA
J: TRBJ2-7
V: TRBV7-2
D: TRBD2
DNA: TGTGCCAGCAGCTCTCAGACTAGCGGGATATCCTACGAGCAGTACTTC
CDR3: CASSSQTSGISYEQYF

size: NA
J: TRBJ2-3
V: TRBV5-5
D: NA
DNA: TGTGCCAGCAGCTTGGCCCGGACATCTGATACGCAGTATTTT
CDR3: CASSLARTSDTQYF

size: few
J: TRBJ2-3
V: TRBV5-4
D: TRBD2
DNA: TGTGCCAGCAGCTTTAGGGGGACTAGCGGCACAGATACGCAGTATTTT
CDR3: CASSFRGTSGTDTQYF

size: NA
J: TRBJ1-2
V: TRBV29-1
D: NA
DNA: TGCAGCGCTGGCAATGACGGGGCGACGGGCGGCTACACCTTC
CDR3: CSAGNDGATGGYTF

size: NA
J: TRBJ1-1
V: TRBV27
D: NA
DNA: TGTGCCAGCTGCTGGCGAGAAGGGGGGAACACTGAAGCTTTCTTT
CDR3: CASCWREGGNTEAFF

size: NA
J: TRBJ1-5
V: TRBV15
D: NA
DNA: TGTGCCACCAGCGTCACATATTCCAATCAGCCCCAGCATTTT
CDR3: CATSVTYSNQPQHF

size: NA
J: TRBJ1-1
V: TRBV5-4
D: NA
DNA: TGTGCCAGCAGCCGCACAGTCCCAAACACTGAAGCTTTCTTT
CDR3: CASSRTVPNTEAFF

size: NA
J: TRBJ2-5
V: TRBV28
D: NA
DNA: TGTGCCAGCAGTAAGGGCGGGACCCCCTCCAAGGAGACCCAGTACTTC
CDR3: CASSKGGTPSKETQYF

size: NA
J: TRBJ1-1
V: TRBV30
D: NA
DNA: TGTGCCTGGAGAACAACAGCGGGAGGGACTGAAGCTTTCTTT
CDR3: CAWRTTAGGTEAFF

size: NA
J: TRBJ2-2
V: TRBV7-2
D: TRBD1
DNA: TGTGCCAGCAGCTTAGGGACAGGACTTTCTGGGGAGCTGTTTTTT
CDR3: CASSLGTGLSGELFF

size: NA
J: TRBJ1-3
V: TRBV5-1
D: NA
DNA: TGCGCCAGCAGCTTGTCCCCTCAAGAGACTGGAAACACCATATATTTT
CDR3: CASSLSPQETGNTIYF

size: NA
J: TRBJ2-1
V: TRBV5-4
D: TRBD2
DNA: TGTGCCAGCAGCCGCCGTGCGTGGACTAGCGGCACCTACAATGAGCAGTTCTTC
CDR3: CASSRRAWTSGTYNEQFF

size: NA
J: TRBJ2-5
V: TRBV27
D: NA
DNA: TGTGCCAGCAGGGCCGGGACTGGCCTCGCTCAAGAGACCCAGTACTTC
CDR3: CASRAGTGLAQETQYF

size: NA
J: TRBJ2-1
V: TRBV21-1
D: NA
DNA: TGTGCCAGCAGCAAAGGGACAGGGGGTAACTATGAGCAGTTCTTC
CDR3: CASSKGTGGNYEQFF

size: NA
J: TRBJ1-3
V: TRBV20-1
D: NA
DNA: TGCAGTGCCCCGGCCGGAAACACCATATATTTT
CDR3: CSAPAGNTIYF

size: NA
J: TRBJ1-2
V: TRBV6-6
D: TRBD1
DNA: TGTGCCAGCAGTTACTCGGGTGGGGACAGCTATGGCTACACCTTC
CDR3: CASSYSGGDSYGYTF

size: NA
J: TRBJ2-2
V: TRBV27
D: NA
DNA: TGTGCCAGCAGTCCTAACCCCTGGAACACCGGGGAGCTGTTTTTT
CDR3: CASSPNPWNTGELFF

size: NA
J: TRBJ2-5
V: TRBV7-2
D: TRBD2
DNA: TGTGCCAGCAGCTTAGAGCGGGATCGGACCCAGTACTTC
CDR3: CASSLERDRTQYF

size: NA
J: TRBJ2-3
V: TRBV11-3
D: TRBD1
DNA: TGTGCCAGCAGCTTGGGGACAGGGCGAGCTACGCAGTATTTT
CDR3: CASSLGTGRATQYF

size: NA
J: TRBJ2-7
V: TRBV23-1
D: NA
DNA: TGCGCCAGCAGCTGCACTCGGCAGGGTTCCTACGAGCAGTACTTC
CDR3: CASSCTRQGSYEQYF

size: once
J: TRBJ2-2
V: TRBV18
D: NA
DNA: TGTGCCAGCTCACCCTTTACAGACACCGGGGAGCTGTTTTTT
CDR3: CASSPFTDTGELFF

size: once
J: TRBJ1-2
V: TRBV27
D: NA
DNA: TGTGCCAGCAGTTTTTTCCCAGGGGTGAGGGGCCGTGGGGGCTACACCTTC
CDR3: CASSFFPGVRGRGGYTF

size: NA
J: TRBJ2-7
V: TRBV4-1
D: TRBD1
DNA: TGCGCCAGCAGCCAAGGGCGACAGGGCCCCTACGAGCAGTACTTC
CDR3: CASSQGRQGPYEQYF

size: NA
J: TRBJ1-5
V: TRBV6-6
D: TRBD1
DNA: TGTGCCAGCAGTCGACAGGGTGGACAGCCCCAGCATTTT
CDR3: CASSRQGGQPQHF

size: NA
J: TRBJ2-7
V: TRBV19
D: NA
DNA: TGTGCCAGTAGTATAGAGGGCGAGCAGTACTTC
CDR3: CASSIEGEQYF

size: NA
J: TRBJ2-3
V: TRBV7-6
D: TRBD2
DNA: TGTGCCAGCAGCTTAGTAGCGGGGGGCCCGGCAGATACGCAGTATTTT
CDR3: CASSLVAGGPADTQYF

size: NA
J: TRBJ2-1
V: TRBV7-2
D: TRBD2
DNA: TGTGCCAGCAGCCTGCGGACTAGCAATGGCGGTGAGCAGTTCTTC
CDR3: CASSLRTSNGGEQFF

size: few
J: TRBJ1-5
V: TRBV9
D: NA
DNA: TGTGCCAGCAGCGTAGCTGTAGGGTCCAATCAGCCCCAGCATTTT
CDR3: CASSVAVGSNQPQHF